Shown below are 28 T cell receptor beta chains from a single sample sequenced in a study of T cell responses to AZD1222 COVID-19 vaccine. Measured with immunoSEQ multiplex PCR; TCRdb has only the in-frame clones, and not every one. The table records around 180,000 clones, 80% to 95% of them present only once. This specimen was peripheral blood, taken on day 0 of AZD1222 vaccination. Every receptor here comes from an adult in good health.

The chain combines TRBV7-2 with TRBJ1-2; TRBD1 might be the D (5 bases). This CDR3 is built from 14 residues. V was trimmed by 1 base and J by 8 bases, leaving 14 bases between them. CDR1 is SGHTA and CDR2 is FQGNSA in the germline V gene. The CDR3 region has the DNA TGTGCCAGCAGCTTAGACAGGACTACGATCGGCTACACCTTC. Translation: CASSLDRTTIGYTF.

The rearrangement uses TRBV11-2 and TRBJ2-1, with 8 positions matching TRBD2. Trimming took 5 bases from V and 8 from J; bases not matched to a gene: 11. Germline lookup yields CDR1 SGHAT and CDR2 FQNNGV. The CDR3 runs to 15 residues. The CDR3 bases are TGTGCCAGCAGCCCCCTAAGCGGGAGTATAGATGAGCAGTTCTTC. It codes for CASSPLSGSIDEQFF.

V is TRBV29-1 and J is TRBJ1-2; D perhaps matches TRBD1 (5 bases). CDR3 length: 10 amino acids. V lost 6 bases to trimming and J lost 8 bases, with 10 bases between them. Germline values: CDR1 SQVTM, CDR2 ANQGSEA. CDR3 DNA sequence: TGCAGCGTAGGGGCGGCAGGCTACACCTTC. Translated, it gives CSVGAAGYTF.

The V call is TRBV2, the J call TRBJ2-7, with D possibly being TRBD1 or TRBD2 (5 bases each). CDR1 and CDR2 from the germline V gene are SNHLY and FYNNEI. V was clipped by 4 bases and J by 7 bases, with 20 bases between them. The CDR3 contains 15 residues. The DNA of the CDR3 is TGTGCCAGCAGTGGAGGGGTCACAACTACGGGGGAGCAGTACGTC. It yields the protein CASSGGVTTTGEQYV.

The CDR3 protein is CASSQVWYGYTF. The CDR3 DNA sequence: TGTGCCAGCAGCCAAGTATGGTATGGCTACACCTTC. The chain combines TRBV14 with TRBJ1-2; D unclear. Trimming took off 1 base at V and 5 bases at J, with 5 bases between the two ends. The germline V gene has CDR1 SGHDN and CDR2 FVKESK. The CDR3 runs to 12 residues.

The chain combines TRBV28 with TRBJ1-3, with D possibly TRBD1 on 5 matching bases. The CDR3 runs 18 residues. Per germline, CDR1 MDHEN and CDR2 SYDVKM. Trimming pared 6 bases from V and 0 bases from J, leaving 21 bases between. The CDR3 here is CASSSAQTRVFSGNTIYF. The CDR3 DNA reads as TGTGCCAGCAGCTCCGCCCAGACCAGGGTCTTCTCTGGAAACACCATATATTTT.

V usage is TRBV5-6 and J usage is TRBJ2-7; tentatively, D is TRBD1 or TRBD2 (6 bases each). CDR1 SGHDT and CDR2 YYEEEE come from the germline V gene. V was clipped by 2 bases and J by 12 bases, with 21 bases between them. The CDR3 spans 14 residues. DNA for the CDR3: TGTGCCAGCAGCTTCCCAATGGAAGGGGGGTCCGCGTACTTC. It codes for CASSFPMEGGSAYF.

The chain uses TRBV9 and TRBJ1-3; 7 bases map to TRBD1. V shed 2 bases, J shed 0 bases, and the junction held 2 bases outside the gene matches. The CDR3 totals 15 residues. Germline V gives CDR1 SGDLS, CDR2 YYNGEE. Here the CDR3 reads CASSVGTVSGNTIYF. CDR3 in DNA: TGTGCCAGCAGCGTTGGGACAGTCTCTGGAAACACCATATATTTT.

V and J are TRBV7-2 and TRBJ1-2; tentative D call: TRBD1 (5 bases). Looked up from germline, CDR1 is SGHTA and CDR2 is FQGNSA. The germline V and J ends were trimmed by 0 bases and 5 bases, with 10 bases remaining between them. This CDR3 spans 14 amino acids. CDR3 amino acids: CASSLAGPGYGYTF. The CDR3 DNA is TGTGCCAGCAGCTTAGCGGGGCCCGGATATGGCTACACCTTC.

This chain uses TRBV3-1 (or the pseudogene TRBV3-2) with TRBJ1-2; a weak D match, TRBD1 (5 bases). This CDR3 has 17 amino acids. Germline values: CDR1 LGHDT, CDR2 YNNKEL (reference sequence). The V end lost 0 bases, the J end lost 5 bases, and 19 bases lay between the germline ends. The CDR3 DNA sequence: TGTGCCAGCAGCCAAGAGGGAGGGTTGAGGACAAGGTATGGCTACACCTTC. This sequence encodes CASSQEGGLRTRYGYTF.

The V gene is TRBV10-3, the J gene TRBJ1-1, with 7 bases identical to TRBD1. Per the germline V gene, CDR1 is ENHRY and CDR2 is SYGVKD. V lost 4 bases and J lost 2; bases outside the gene matches: 4. The CDR3 has 14 amino acids. CDR3 amino acids: CAISVEGGNTEAFF. CDR3 bases: TGTGCCATCAGTGTTGAAGGGGGCAACACTGAAGCTTTCTTT.

The chain joins TRBV4-2 to TRBJ1-6, with D uncertain. The germline V and J ends were trimmed by 0 bases and 7 bases, with 7 bases remaining between them. This CDR3 contains 14 residues. CDR1 LGHNA and CDR2 YNFKEQ come from the germline V gene. The CDR3 region has the DNA TGTGCCAGCAGCCAAGATGGGAAGAATTCACCCCTCCACTTT. It specifies CASSQDGKNSPLHF.

This chain joins TRBV4-3 and TRBJ1-5; D remains ambiguous. This CDR3 contains 15 residues. Germline loops: CDR1 LGHNA, CDR2 YSLEER. V was shortened by 1 base and J by 5 bases, with 12 bases between the two germline ends. The CDR3 DNA is TGCGCCAGCAGCCAAGGGCTTTCAACATATCAGCCCCAGCATTTT. It yields the protein CASSQGLSTYQPQHF.

The chain employs TRBV3-1 (or the pseudogene TRBV3-2) and TRBJ1-5, with a tentative D call TRBD1 (5 bases). The V and J ends lost 4 bases and 7 bases respectively, with 14 bases between them. The CDR3 covers 14 residues. From germline, CDR1 is LGHDT and CDR2 YNNKEL (reference sequence). This CDR3 is CASSPLGVKQPQHF. CDR3 bases: TGTGCCAGCAGCCCCCTGGGGGTAAAGCAGCCCCAGCATTTT.

This chain connects TRBV18 to TRBJ2-5, with 7 bases matching TRBD1. The germline V gene has CDR1 KGHSH and CDR2 LQKENI. The CDR3 covers 14 residues. Germline trimming cut 3 bases from V and 2 bases from J; bases unmatched to any gene: 3. Here the CDR3 reads CASSPGTEQETQYF. CDR3 bases: TGTGCCAGCTCACCTGGGACAGAGCAAGAGACCCAGTACTTC.

The CDR3 DNA reads TGTGCCAGCAGTTTATGGTTCTCCTACGAGCAGTACTTC. It codes for CASSLWFSYEQYF. This chain links TRBV12-3 or TRBV12-4 with TRBJ2-7; D ambiguous. The germline V and J ends were trimmed by 2 bases and 0 bases, with 5 bases remaining between them. The CDR3 runs to 13 residues.

This clone showed up just once. The sample has other DNA sequences that encode this CDR3 too. This rearrangement joins TRBV5-1 to TRBJ1-1; D gene ambiguous. The V end was cut by 0 bases, the J end by 4 bases, with 1 base between. Germline CDR1 is SGHRS and CDR2 is YFSETQ. The CDR3 loop spans 11 amino acids. As DNA, the CDR3 is TGCGCCAGCAGCTTGGGCACTGAAGCTTTCTTT. The encoded protein is CASSLGTEAFF.

The chain carries TRBV12-3 or TRBV12-4 and TRBJ1-1, with 9 bases that match TRBD1. The CDR3 length is 13 residues. V lost 8 bases to trimming and J lost 2 bases; unmatched junction nucleotides: 3. Here the CDR3 reads CASGQGHNTEAFF. The CDR3 nucleotides read TGTGCCAGCGGACAGGGGCATAACACTGAAGCTTTCTTT.

The J gene is TRBJ2-5, the V gene TRBV5-5; 12 bases are a match to TRBD1. With 4 bases clipped from V and 1 base from J, the junction kept 11 bases outside the gene matches. The V gene's germline CDR1 is SGHKS and CDR2 YYEKEE (reference sequence). The CDR3 is 18 residues long. CDR3 nucleotides: TGTGCCAGCAGCCCGCCCGGGACAGGGGGCATTACCCAAGAGACCCAGTACTTC. Amino acid sequence: CASSPPGTGGITQETQYF. The variable domain in full, completed from reference TRBV5-5 and TRBJ2-5, reads DAGVTQSPTHLIKTRGQQVTLRCSPISGHKSVSWYQQVLGQGPQFIFQYYEKEERGRGNFPDRFSARQFPNYSSELNVNALLLGDSALYLCASSPPGTGGITQETQYFGPGTRLLVL.

CDR3 region: CASSRDREYGYTF. In DNA form, the CDR3 reads TGCGCCAGCAGCCGGGACAGGGAGTATGGCTACACCTTC. The J gene is TRBJ1-2, the V gene TRBV5-1; 9 bases match TRBD1. V shed 4 bases and J 5 bases; nucleotides not matched to a gene: 3. CDR1 is SGHRS, CDR2 YFSETQ, per germline. The CDR3 runs 13 residues.

The chain couples TRBV29-1 to TRBJ2-2; TRBD1 or TRBD2 may be the D gene (5 bases each). The CDR3 contains 14 residues. Per the germline V gene, CDR1 is SQVTM and CDR2 is ANQGSEA. Trimming removed 2 bases at V and 2 bases at J, with 9 bases between. The CDR3 DNA reads as TGCAGCGTTGAATCCCGGGACAACACCGGGGAGCTGTTTTTT. It is translated as CSVESRDNTGELFF.

This chain's CDR3 is CASSFDRGSTIYF. DNA of the CDR3: TGTGCCAGCAGCTTCGACAGGGGATCCACCATATATTTT. The chain recombines TRBV7-9 with TRBJ1-3, with 8 bases identical to TRBD1. CDR3 size: 13 residues. CDR1 is SEHNR, CDR2 FQNEAQ, per germline (reference sequence). Losses at the gene ends were 3 bases for V and 9 bases for J; bases not matched to a gene: 4.

The chain joins TRBV25-1 to TRBJ2-1; no clear D. Deletions cut 4 bases from V and 6 bases from J, with 7 bases between. The CDR3 totals 12 residues. CDR1 is MGHDK and CDR2 is SYGVNS in the germline V gene. The CDR3 sequence: CASSVRRNEQFF. The CDR3 nucleotides read TGTGCCAGCAGTGTTAGGCGCAATGAGCAGTTCTTC.

The chain couples TRBV10-1 to TRBJ2-1, with 13 bases aligning to TRBD2. The CDR3 spans 17 residues. The V gene's germline CDR1 is WNHNN and CDR2 SYGVQD (reference sequence). After removal of 2 bases from V and 7 bases from J, the junction contained 8 bases not matched to a gene. CDR3 bases: TGCGCCAGCAGTGAGCCAGGACTAGCGGGAGTTTCGAATGAGCAGTTCTTC. It encodes CASSEPGLAGVSNEQFF.

The chain is built from TRBV4-1 and TRBJ2-7; D tentatively reads TRBD1 or TRBD2 (5 bases each). The V gene lost 0 bases and the J gene lost 2 bases, with 11 bases spanning the gap. The length of the CDR3 is 15 residues. Germline V gives CDR1 MGHRA, CDR2 YSYEKL. CDR3 amino acids: CASSQDGDGPYEQYF. The DNA for the CDR3 is TGCGCCAGCAGCCAAGATGGGGACGGCCCCTACGAGCAGTACTTC.

The gene calls are TRBV24-1 and TRBJ2-1; TRBD2 matches at 10 bases. CDR1 is KGHDR, CDR2 SFDVKD, per germline. V dropped 2 bases and J dropped 5; count of bases not matched to a gene: 11. The CDR3 is 18 amino acids. In DNA, the CDR3 is TGTGCCACCAGTGATTCGGCTAGCGGGAGAGTGTCCCACAATGAGCAGTTCTTC. This translates into CATSDSASGRVSHNEQFF.

V usage is TRBV7-2 and J usage is TRBJ2-3; 9 bases agree with TRBD1. Per germline, CDR1 SGHTA and CDR2 FQGNSA. The CDR3 covers 15 residues. The trim removed 5 bases at V and 3 bases at J, leaving 6 bases unmatched. The CDR3 DNA reads as TGTGCCAGCAGCAGATTACAGGGGGCTACAGATACGCAGTATTTT. Translated: CASSRLQGATDTQYF.

The genes are TRBV10-1 and TRBJ1-6; D perhaps matches TRBD1 (5 bases). The germline V gene has CDR1 WNHNN and CDR2 SYGVQD (reference sequence). Trimming took 2 bases from V and 7 from J, leaving 9 bases between them. CDR3 size: 14 residues. The CDR3 reads CASSEDRGNSPLHF. CDR3 nucleotides: TGCGCCAGCAGTGAGGATCGGGGGAATTCACCCCTCCACTTT.